These 18 T cell receptor gamma chains were all obtained from the same sample, sequenced in a study of gamma-delta chains in newborns, infants, children. TCRdb applied CATT to the reads for clone calling. Its table records approximately 48 gamma-chain clones. The starting material was blood, obtained at week 4. These TCRs come from a child who was a newborn, infant or young child, either healthy, febrile or measles-vaccinated (not recorded which). This table probably holds off-target reads from a library built for another chain.

Notes on this clone: No DNA is shown, since the ends of the CDR3 on it are uncertain; the CDR3 is the one TCRdb lists. The V gene is TRGV9, but the J gene lacks a call. The CDR3 spans 23 residues, counting both ends. The germline V gene encodes CDR1 GITISATS and CDR2 ISYDGTV (reference sequence). The CDR3: CAFTPGGDWDTRQMFFGTGIKLF.

In regard to this clone: This CDR3 is also generated by other DNA sequences in the sample. No J gene was called, and the V gene is TRGV9. The V gene's germline CDR1 is GITISATS and CDR2 ISYDGTV (reference sequence). The CDR3 has 21 residues. The CDR3 DNA reads TGTGCCTGTGACCCCCTCCTACCGGGTGGGGGATACGGTTCTTTGACAGCACAACTCTTCTTT. This gives the protein CACDPLLPGGGYGSLTAQLFF.

A word on this clone: It is unclear where the CDR3 begins or ends on the DNA, so no DNA is shown, and the CDR3 is as TCRdb lists it. With the J gene uncalled, the V gene is TRGV9. 24 amino acids form the CDR3, both terminal residues included. Per the germline V gene, CDR1 is GITISATS and CDR2 is ISYDGTV (reference sequence). CDR3: CACDETITSWDTRQMFFGTGIKLF.

Details on this clone: The limits of the CDR3 on the DNA are not certain, so only TCRdb's listed CDR3 is given. The V gene is given as TRGV9, and no J gene call is available. Germline CDR1 GITISATS, CDR2 ISYDGTV (reference sequence). A total of 21 residues make up the CDR3, ends included. The CDR3 here is CACDKGIETRQMFFGTGTKLF.

With respect to this clone: It is unclear where the CDR3 begins or ends on the DNA, so no DNA is shown, and the CDR3 is as TCRdb lists it. The J gene is uncalled and the V gene is TRGV9. The CDR3 comprises 28 residues, both ends counted. CDR1 is GITISATS, CDR2 ISYDGTV, per germline (reference sequence). The CDR3 protein is CACDAISRLGDTSWDTRQMFFGTGIKLF.

Comment on this clone: It is unclear where the CDR3 begins or ends on the DNA, so no DNA is shown, and the CDR3 is as TCRdb lists it. The J gene is uncalled and the V gene is TRGV9. The CDR3 spans 26 amino acids, including both terminal residues. In germline, CDR1 is GITISATS, CDR2 ISYDGTV (reference sequence). The CDR3 sequence is CACDKVLGDSSWDTRQMFFGTGIKLF.

Regarding this clone: The DNA is left out, because the CDR3 cannot be placed on it with certainty; the CDR3 is given as TCRdb lists it. No call exists for the J gene, whereas the V gene is TRGV9. Per germline, CDR1 GITISATS and CDR2 ISYDGTV (reference sequence). The CDR3 length equals 26 residues, ends included. The CDR3 is CACDTVLGDTGWDTRQMFFGTGIKLF.

With regard to this clone: The limits of the CDR3 on the DNA are not certain, so only TCRdb's listed CDR3 is given. No J gene was called, and the V gene is TRGV9. Germline V gene sequence: CDR1 GITISATS, CDR2 ISYDGTV (reference sequence). Including both end residues, the CDR3 is 25 amino acids long. CDR3 amino acids: CACDTGGYRSWDTRQMFFGTGIKLF.

The J gene was not called, though the V gene is TRGV9. Germline V CDR1 and CDR2: GITISATS, ISYDGTV (reference sequence). There are 17 residues in the CDR3. The CDR3 region has the DNA TGTGCCTTTTTTGGTGGCTACTGGGGGATTAACACCGATAAACTCACCTTT. Translating it yields CAFFGGYWGINTDKLTF.

Concerning this clone: The DNA is omitted, as the CDR3 cannot be located on it reliably, and the CDR3 follows TCRdb's listing. Called V gene: TRGV9; the J gene was not called. Germline V CDR1 and CDR2: GITISATS, ISYDGTV (reference sequence). A total of 25 residues make up the CDR3, ends included. The CDR3 protein is CACDTVGASSWDTRQMFFGTGIKLF.

Of note for this clone: It is unclear where the CDR3 begins or ends on the DNA, so no DNA is shown, and the CDR3 is as TCRdb lists it. The V gene is listed as TRGV9; no J gene was called. Germline-derived CDR1 and CDR2 are GITISATS and ISYDGTV (reference sequence). Both ends counted, the CDR3 spans 25 residues. The CDR3 loop reads CACDVLGDSSWDTRQMFFGTGIKLF.

This clone has just one count. It is unclear where the CDR3 begins or ends on the DNA, so no DNA is shown, and the CDR3 is as TCRdb lists it. J gene calling gave no result, while the V gene is TRGV9. The CDR3 comprises 28 residues, both ends counted. Germline CDR1 GITISATS, CDR2 ISYDGTV (reference sequence). The CDR3 reads CACDTLGDRSKSSWDTRQMFFGTGIKLF.

Concerning this clone itself: Because the CDR3's place on the DNA is in doubt, the DNA is left out and the CDR3 is given as listed by TCRdb. With the J gene uncalled, the V gene is TRGV9. Germline CDR1 and CDR2: GITISATS and ISYDGTV (reference sequence). The CDR3 spans 28 residues, counting both ends. CDR3 protein: CACVELGDRREPSWDTRQMFFGTGIKLF.

About this clone itself: It is unclear where the CDR3 begins or ends on the DNA, so no DNA is shown, and the CDR3 is as TCRdb lists it. No J gene was called, and the V gene is TRGV9. The germline V gene encodes CDR1 GITISATS and CDR2 ISYDGTV (reference sequence). Both ends counted, the CDR3 spans 25 residues. CDR3 sequence: CAFPTGVGSSWDTRQMFFGTGIKLF.

On this clone itself: The DNA is left out, because the CDR3 cannot be placed on it with certainty; the CDR3 is given as TCRdb lists it. CDR3 in amino acids: CACDTAGGRSWDTRQMFFGTGIKLF. The V gene was identified as TRGV9, while no J gene was called. CDR1 is GITISATS and CDR2 is ISYDGTV in the germline V gene (reference sequence). The CDR3 totals 25 residues, both ends included.

The sample holds one count of this clone. The DNA is omitted, as the CDR3 cannot be located on it reliably, and the CDR3 follows TCRdb's listing. The J gene was not called, though the V gene is TRGV9. The CDR3 contains 27 residues when both ends are counted. Germline loops: CDR1 GITISATS, CDR2 ISYDGTV (reference sequence). The CDR3 protein is CACDTARGGYASWDTRQMFFGTGIKLF.

Remarks on this clone: The DNA is omitted, as the CDR3 cannot be located on it reliably, and the CDR3 follows TCRdb's listing. The V gene call reads TRGV9; no J gene was called. Germline CDR1 is GITISATS and CDR2 is ISYDGTV (reference sequence). Ends included, the CDR3 has 29 residues. Here the CDR3 reads CAFSRPSFRWGIRAWDTRQMFFGTGIKLF.

Called V gene: TRGV9; the J gene was not called. Germline lookup yields CDR1 GITISATS and CDR2 ISYDGTV (reference sequence). The CDR3 is 16 amino acids. CDR3 sequence: CACDPWGEALTAQLFF. The CDR3 nucleotides are TGTGCCTGTGACCCTTGGGGGGAAGCTTTGACAGCACAACTCTTCTTT.